This T cell receptor (beta chain) derives from a study of cytomegalovirus exposure and HLA in healthy donors. Study-level findings and limits: With later analysis, a missense DCLRE1C variant became linked to TCR beta V- and J-gene trimming.

The primer mix had 60 Vbeta and 13 Jbeta primers. The assay was immunoSEQ multiplex PCR, and TCRdb's table has in-frame clones only and misses some. The repertoire holds around 130,000 clones, with 60% to 85% as singletons. As for this clone: The antigen is undetermined.

The sequence derives from a man aged 30 to 39 in good health and CMV-seronegative. Sequenced: PBMCs.

DNA for the CDR3: TGTGCCAGCAGCGTAGTGGGAGAGCTAGAGACCCAGTACTTC. It codes for CASSVVGELETQYF. The chain has TRBV9 and TRBJ2-5; TRBD2 might be the D (5 bases). The V end lost 0 bases, the J end lost 4 bases, and 10 bases lay between the germline ends. The CDR3 is 14 residues long. Germline CDR1 SGDLS, CDR2 YYNGEE.